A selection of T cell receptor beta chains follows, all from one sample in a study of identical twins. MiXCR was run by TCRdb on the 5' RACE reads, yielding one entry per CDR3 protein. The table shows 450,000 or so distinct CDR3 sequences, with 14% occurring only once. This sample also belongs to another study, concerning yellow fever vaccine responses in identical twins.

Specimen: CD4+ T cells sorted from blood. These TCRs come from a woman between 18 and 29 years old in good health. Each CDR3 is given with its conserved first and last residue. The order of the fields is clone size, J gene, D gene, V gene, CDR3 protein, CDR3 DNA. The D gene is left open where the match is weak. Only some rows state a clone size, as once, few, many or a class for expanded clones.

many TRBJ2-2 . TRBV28 CASTLRSGNTGELFF TGTGCCAGCACCCTCCGGAGCGGGAACACCGGGGAGCTGTTTTTT
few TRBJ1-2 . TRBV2 CASSVGNNYGYTF TGTGCCAGCAGTGTGGGGAATAACTATGGCTACACCTTC
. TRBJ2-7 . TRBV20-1 CSASRLLYEQYF TGCAGTGCTAGCAGGTTACTCTACGAGCAGTACTTC
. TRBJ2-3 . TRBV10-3 CAISVGLDTQYF TGTGCCATCAGTGTTGGGCTAGATACGCAGTATTTT
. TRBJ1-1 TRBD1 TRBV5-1 CASSAVSTGPYSEAFF TGCGCCAGCAGCGCGGTGTCGACAGGGCCTTACTCTGAAGCTTTCTTT
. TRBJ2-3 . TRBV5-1 CASSLRANILYF TGCGCCAGCAGCTTGAGGGCTAATATTCTGTATTTT
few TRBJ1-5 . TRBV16 CASSQSQVNQPQHF TGTGCCAGCAGCCAATCACAGGTCAATCAGCCCCAGCATTTT
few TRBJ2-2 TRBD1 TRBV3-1 CASSQFGQGAGELFF TGTGCCAGCAGCCAATTCGGTCAGGGGGCCGGGGAGCTGTTTTTT
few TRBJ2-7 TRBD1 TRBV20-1 CSAPGTGGDEQYF TGCAGTGCCCCCGGGACAGGGGGCGACGAGCAGTACTTC
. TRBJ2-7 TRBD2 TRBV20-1 CSAKAGEGKQYF TGCAGTGCTAAAGCGGGAGAAGGCAAGCAGTACTTC
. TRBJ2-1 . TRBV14 CASSQDHYEQFF TGTGCCAGCAGCCAAGACCATTACGAGCAGTTCTTC
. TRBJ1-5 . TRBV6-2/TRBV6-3 CASSRQGQGNQPQHF TGTGCCAGCAGCCGCCAGGGGCAAGGCAATCAGCCCCAGCATTTT
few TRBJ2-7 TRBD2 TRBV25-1 CASSNRASGSNEQYF TGTGCCAGCAGTAACCGGGCTAGCGGGAGCAACGAGCAGTACTTC
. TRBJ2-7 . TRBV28 CASSQTGTEQYF TGTGCCAGCAGTCAAACAGGGACCGAGCAGTACTTC
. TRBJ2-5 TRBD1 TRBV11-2 CASSWGQGNQETQYF TGTGCCAGCAGCTGGGGACAGGGCAACCAAGAGACCCAGTACTTC
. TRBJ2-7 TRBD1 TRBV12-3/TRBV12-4 CASRSGTGPYEQYF TGTGCCAGCAGATCCGGGACAGGGCCCTACGAGCAGTACTTC
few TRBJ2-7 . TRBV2 CASSTGTPYEQYF TGTGCCAGCAGCACCGGGACGCCCTACGAGCAGTACTTC
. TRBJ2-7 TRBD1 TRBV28 CASSFAGQGTYEQYF TGTGCCAGCAGTTTTGCCGGACAGGGAACCTACGAGCAGTACTTC
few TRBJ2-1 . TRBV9 CASSVGLGETKRFF TGTGCCAGCAGCGTAGGATTGGGTGAAACAAAGCGGTTCTTC
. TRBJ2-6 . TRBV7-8 CASSLARASGANVLTF TGTGCCAGCAGCTTAGCCCGGGCCTCTGGGGCCAACGTCCTGACTTTC
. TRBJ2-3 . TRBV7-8 CASSPITAQYF TGTGCCAGCAGCCCTATCACCGCGCAGTATTTT
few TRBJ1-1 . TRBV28 CASRDPRRVTNTEAFF TGTGCCAGCAGGGACCCCCGCAGGGTAACGAACACTGAAGCTTTCTTT